The TCR beta chain under discussion was sequenced for a study of CD8 T cells in Susac syndrome. The germline CDR1 and CDR2 sequences are ENHRY and SYGVKD. The CDR3 extends over 17 amino acids. Trimming at V came to 0 bases and at J to 3 bases, leaving 3 bases not matched to a gene. Random hexamers were used to reverse transcribe an amount of roughly 0.5 to 1 ug RNA. Using its own MiXCR run on the immunoSEQ multiplex PCR reads, TCRdb lists one record per CDR3 protein. The sample has about 300,000 distinct CDR3 sequences, 92% seen once; the top ten hold approximately 0.065%. What was sequenced was CD4+ T cells from PBMCs. J is TRBJ1-5 and V is TRBV10-3; 12 nucleotides line up with TRBD1. The source of this sequence is a human donor with multiple sclerosis. The CDR3 nucleotides read TGTGCCATCAGTGAGTCCGGGACAGGGGGCTTCAATCAGCCCCAGCATTTT. Its protein is CAISESGTGGFNQPQHF.